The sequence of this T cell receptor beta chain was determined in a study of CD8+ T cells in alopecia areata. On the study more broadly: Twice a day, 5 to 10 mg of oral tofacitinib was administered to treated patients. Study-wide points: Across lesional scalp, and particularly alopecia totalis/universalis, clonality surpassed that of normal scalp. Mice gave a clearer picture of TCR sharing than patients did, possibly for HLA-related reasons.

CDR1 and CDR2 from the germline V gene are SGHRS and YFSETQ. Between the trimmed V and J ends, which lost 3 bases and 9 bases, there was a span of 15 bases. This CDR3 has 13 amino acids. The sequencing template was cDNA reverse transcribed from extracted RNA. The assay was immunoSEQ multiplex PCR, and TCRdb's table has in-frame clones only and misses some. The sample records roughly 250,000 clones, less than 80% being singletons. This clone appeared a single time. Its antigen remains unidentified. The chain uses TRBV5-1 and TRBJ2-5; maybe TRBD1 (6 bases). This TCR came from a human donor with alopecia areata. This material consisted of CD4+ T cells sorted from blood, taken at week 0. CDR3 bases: TGCGCCAGCAGCTCGACAGGTTCGGCGGCCCAGTACTTC. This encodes CASSSTGSAAQYF.